This passage covers 23 T cell receptor beta chains from one sample sequenced in a study of control samples from healthy donors and cancer patients. Data came from immunoSEQ multiplex PCR; TCRdb stores just in-frame clones and leaves some out. Of tens of thousands of clones in the sample, roughly 94% were seen once. The sample consisted of blood. Receptors originate from a man in his 60s in good health.

The chain is built from TRBV16 and TRBJ2-3; D not resolved. The CDR3 extends over 11 amino acids. Trimming stripped 4 bases from V and 8 bases from J, with 7 bases between. The germline CDR1 and CDR2 sequences are KGHSY and FQNENV. The CDR3 spells CASSPAVTQYF. CDR3 in DNA: TGTGCCAGCAGCCCAGCAGTTACGCAGTATTTT.

The chain joins TRBV19 to TRBJ1-4; 7 bases line up with TRBD1. With V trimmed by 6 bases and J by 8 bases, 12 bases remained unmatched. Looked up from germline, CDR1 is LNHDA and CDR2 is SQIVND (reference sequence). CDR3 size: 15 residues. CDR3 sequence reads: CASRTGSPGGEKLFF. For the CDR3, the DNA is TGTGCCAGTAGGACAGGGTCGCCAGGAGGGGAAAAACTGTTTTTT.

V is TRBV7-9 and J is TRBJ1-2; D unresolved. The germline V gene encodes CDR1 SEHNR and CDR2 FQNEAQ (reference sequence). The CDR3 loop spans 12 amino acids. Trimming pared 5 bases from V and 8 bases from J, leaving 12 bases between. CDR3 protein: CASSPGRRGYTF. CDR3 DNA: TGTGCCAGCAGCCCCGGGAGGAGAGGCTACACCTTC.

This clone showed up just a few times. The chain carries TRBV29-1 and TRBJ1-4; D is possibly TRBD1 (5 bases). The V gene lost 7 bases and the J gene lost 7 bases, with 10 bases spanning the gap. CDR1 SQVTM and CDR2 ANQGSEA come from the germline V gene. The CDR3 has 11 residues. For the CDR3, the DNA is TGCAGCGGGGGGTTCGGTGAAAAACTGTTTTTT. Residues: CSGGFGEKLFF.

This CDR3 reads CASSLRYEGPWNTGELFF. CDR3 sequence (DNA): TGTGCCAGCAGCTTAAGGTACGAGGGGCCGTGGAACACCGGGGAGCTGTTTTTT. V is TRBV7-3 and J is TRBJ2-2; the D call may be TRBD1 or TRBD2 (5 bases each). The germline V gene has CDR1 SGHTA and CDR2 FQGTGA. The CDR3 contains 18 residues. Trimming pared 1 base from V and 1 base from J, leaving 16 bases between.

CDR3: CASSATGSVYSPLHF. Written as DNA, the CDR3 is TGTGCCAGCAGCGCGACAGGGTCTGTTTACTCACCCCTCCACTTT. This chain connects TRBV3-1 (or the pseudogene TRBV3-2) to TRBJ1-6, with 7 bases lining up with TRBD1. CDR1 is LGHDT, CDR2 YNNKEL, per germline (reference sequence). This CDR3 contains 15 residues. J lost 10 bases, V lost 5 bases, and 11 bases had no gene match.

In this sample, this clone turned up once. The CDR3 nucleotides read TGTGCCTGGAGTGAAGGTAGCCATTATAGCAATCAGCCCCAGCATTTT. Translating it yields CAWSEGSHYSNQPQHF. This rearrangement joins TRBV30 to TRBJ1-5; no reliable D call. Trimming shortened V by 1 base and J by 0 bases, and 13 bases separated the two germline ends. Germline lookup yields CDR1 GTSNPN and CDR2 SVGIG (reference sequence). This CDR3 comprises 16 residues.

This chain uses TRBV28 with TRBJ1-5, with D possibly being TRBD1 (6 bases). Per germline, CDR1 MDHEN and CDR2 SYDVKM. V shed 5 bases and J shed 9 bases, with 14 bases lying between them. This CDR3 spans 13 amino acids. The CDR3 loop is CASSVDRRRPQHF. DNA for the CDR3: TGTGCCAGCAGTGTCGACAGGAGGCGGCCCCAGCATTTT.

V usage is TRBV27 and J usage is TRBJ1-5; D may be TRBD1 (6 bases). The CDR3 covers 15 residues. From germline, CDR1 is MNHEY and CDR2 SMNVEV (reference sequence). The V and J ends lost 3 bases and 4 bases respectively, with 13 bases between them. This CDR3 is CASSLRKDRNQPQHF. DNA of the CDR3: TGTGCCAGCAGTTTGCGTAAGGACAGAAATCAGCCCCAGCATTTT.

This rearrangement joins TRBV5-8 to TRBJ2-1; D gene ambiguous. Trimming took off 10 bases at V and 4 bases at J, with 18 bases between the two ends. The CDR3 consists of 14 residues. The V gene's germline CDR1 is SGHTS and CDR2 YDEGEE. CDR3 sequence (DNA): TGTGCCTGTCGAGGAGCATTGTGGTACAATGAGCAGTTCTTC. It yields the protein CACRGALWYNEQFF.

The gene calls are TRBV11-3 and TRBJ2-7; D perhaps matches TRBD1 (6 bases). The CDR3 loop spans 11 amino acids. Trimming took 5 bases from V and 7 from J, leaving 9 bases between them. CDR1 and CDR2 (germline): SGHNT, YENEEA. The CDR3 sequence is CASSPGQEQYF. CDR3 in DNA: TGTGCCAGCAGCCCCGGACAGGAGCAGTACTTC. Full variable domain (missing parts from reference TRBV11-3 and TRBJ2-7): EAGVVQSPRYKIIEKKQPVAFWCNPISGHNTLYWYLQNLGQGPELLIRYENEEAVDDSQLPKDRFSAERLKGVDSTLKIQPAELGDSAVYLCASSPGQEQYFGPGTRLTVT.

CDR3 in DNA: TGTGCCAGCAGACGAGGTGGGGCCCATGGCTACACCTTC. Its translation is CASRRGGAHGYTF. This chain uses TRBV12-3 or TRBV12-4 with TRBJ1-2; possibly TRBD1 for D (5 bases). The length of the CDR3 is 13 residues. V lost 6 bases and J lost 6, with 14 bases in between.

V is TRBV7-6 and J is TRBJ2-7, with D possibly being TRBD1 (6 bases). Trimming pared 0 bases from V and 1 base from J, leaving 16 bases between. The CDR3 is 17 amino acids. The germline gives CDR1 SGHVS, CDR2 FNYEAQ. CDR3 sequence: CASSLAVDGTGSYEQYF. In nucleotides, the CDR3 is TGTGCCAGCAGCTTAGCGGTGGACGGAACAGGGTCCTACGAGCAGTACTTC.

The chain carries TRBV7-3 and TRBJ2-1; 12 bases are a match to TRBD2. The V gene's germline CDR1 is SGHTA and CDR2 FQGTGA. V shed 3 bases and J 7 bases; nucleotides not matched to a gene: 16. The CDR3 runs to 19 residues. CDR3 bases: TGTGCCAGCAGCTTCCCGGGACTAGCGGGTCCCTTGGCCCAAAATGAGCAGTTCTTC. This sequence encodes CASSFPGLAGPLAQNEQFF.

The chain joins TRBV4-1 to TRBJ1-4; D is possibly TRBD1 (6 bases). Looked up from germline, CDR1 is MGHRA and CDR2 is YSYEKL. CDR3 length equals 15 residues. V shed 0 bases and J shed 10 bases, with 15 bases lying between them. The CDR3 coding sequence is TGCGCCAGCAGCCAAGAAATTGCCACGGGGGCAAAACTGTTTTTT. It translates to CASSQEIATGAKLFF.

The chain has TRBV6-1 and TRBJ2-3; 9 bases are shared with TRBD1. This CDR3 spans 16 amino acids. The trim removed 4 bases at V and 6 bases at J, leaving 11 bases unmatched. Germline CDR1 reads MNHNS; CDR2 reads SASEGT. This CDR3 reads CASSGGPGQGSDTQYF. CDR3 bases: TGTGCCAGCAGTGGCGGCCCGGGACAGGGATCGGATACGCAGTATTTT.

This sequence joins TRBV30 and TRBJ1-3; D is unresolved. Trimming removed 3 bases at V and 0 bases at J, with 6 bases between. The CDR3 loop spans 13 amino acids. Germline CDR1 reads GTSNPN; CDR2 reads SVGIG (reference sequence). Written as DNA, the CDR3 is TGTGCCTGGAGACGGTTCTCTGGAAACACCATATATTTT. Protein sequence: CAWRRFSGNTIYF. Complete variable domain (other parts from reference TRBV30 and TRBJ1-3): SQTIHQWPATLVQPVGSPLSLECTVEGTSNPNLYWYRQAAGRGLQLLFYSVGIGQISSEVPQNLSASRPQDRQFILSSKKLLLSDSGFYLCAWRRFSGNTIYFGEGSWLTVV.

This clone was recorded a few times. The CDR3 sequence is CASSDIFGYEQYF. The CDR3 nucleotides read TGTGCCAGCAGTGATATTTTTGGGTACGAGCAGTACTTC. This chain connects TRBV6-1 to TRBJ2-7; no definite D call. Looked up from germline, CDR1 is MNHNS and CDR2 is SASEGT. The V end was cut by 3 bases, the J end by 4 bases, with 10 bases between. The CDR3 loop spans 13 amino acids.

The gene calls are TRBV2 and TRBJ1-2; no reliable D call. Germline V gene sequence: CDR1 SNHLY, CDR2 FYNNEI. V lost 7 bases and J 7 bases, leaving 16 bases between the germline ends. This CDR3 spans 13 amino acids. CDR3: CASTVRAVGGYTF. The CDR3 DNA reads as TGTGCCAGCACCGTACGGGCAGTCGGTGGCTACACCTTC. Together with reference TRBV2 and TRBJ1-2, the CDR3 gives the full variable domain: EPEVTQTPSHQVTQMGQEVILRCVPISNHLYFYWYRQILGQKVEFLVSFYNNEISEKSEIFDDQFSVERPDGSNFTLKIRSTKLEDSAMYFCASTVRAVGGYTFGSGTRLTVV.

The genes are TRBV19 and TRBJ2-5, with D possibly called TRBD1 or TRBD2 (5 bases each). V lost 8 bases and J lost 3, with 13 bases in between. Per germline, CDR1 LNHDA and CDR2 SQIVND (reference sequence). The CDR3 contains 13 residues. The CDR3 region is CASGGGPEETQYF. DNA of the CDR3: TGTGCCAGTGGGGGTGGGCCCGAAGAGACCCAGTACTTC.

The J gene is TRBJ1-6, the V gene TRBV18; the D is unclear. V shed 2 bases and J shed 9 bases, with 14 bases lying between them. This CDR3 is 15 amino acids long. The V gene's germline CDR1 is KGHSH and CDR2 LQKENI. DNA for the CDR3: TGTGCCAGCTCACCAGGTCAAAGCCGTGGTTCACCCCTCCACTTT. Translated: CASSPGQSRGSPLHF.

The genes are TRBV28 and TRBJ2-5; 7 nucleotides line up with TRBD1. After removal of 1 base from V and 4 bases from J, the junction contained 9 bases not matched to a gene. Germline values: CDR1 MDHEN, CDR2 SYDVKM. This CDR3 has 16 residues. The CDR3 here is CASSLYGTVGGETQYF. The CDR3 region has the DNA TGTGCCAGCAGTTTATACGGGACAGTGGGTGGAGAGACCCAGTACTTC.

The genes are TRBV10-3 and TRBJ2-1; 8 nucleotides align to TRBD1. Trimming cost V 5 bases and J 8 bases; bases outside gene matches: 8. Germline assignment: CDR1 ENHRY and CDR2 SYGVKD. This CDR3 is 14 amino acids long. CDR3 amino acids: CAISSTGEGDEQFF. The CDR3 nucleotides read TGTGCCATCAGTTCGACAGGGGAAGGGGATGAGCAGTTCTTC.